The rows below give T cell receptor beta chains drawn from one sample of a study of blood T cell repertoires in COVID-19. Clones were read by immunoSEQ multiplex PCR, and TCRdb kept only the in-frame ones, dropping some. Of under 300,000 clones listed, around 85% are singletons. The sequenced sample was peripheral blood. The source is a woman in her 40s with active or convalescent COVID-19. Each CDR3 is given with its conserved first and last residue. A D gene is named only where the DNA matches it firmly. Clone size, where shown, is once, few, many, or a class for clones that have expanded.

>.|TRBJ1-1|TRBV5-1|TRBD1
CASSQDRRPMSTEAFF
TGCGCCAGCAGCCAGGACAGGAGACCTATGAGCACTGAAGCTTTCTTT
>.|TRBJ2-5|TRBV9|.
CASSEGEGWPETQYF
TGTGCCAGCAGCGAGGGAGAGGGATGGCCAGAGACCCAGTACTTC
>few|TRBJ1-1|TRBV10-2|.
CASRVGDTEAFF
TGCGCCAGCAGGGTAGGGGACACTGAAGCTTTCTTT
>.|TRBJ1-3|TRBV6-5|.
CASSYASGSGGTIYF
TGTGCCAGCAGTTATGCCAGCGGGTCTGGGGGCACCATATATTTT
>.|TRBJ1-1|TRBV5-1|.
CASSVAPMNTEAFF
TGCGCCAGCAGCGTAGCACCCATGAACACTGAAGCTTTCTTT
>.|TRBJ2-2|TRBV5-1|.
CASSLGAQIGAGELFF
TGCGCCAGCAGCTTGGGGGCCCAGATCGGCGCCGGGGAGCTGTTTTTT
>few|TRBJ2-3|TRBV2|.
CASRRTDTQYF
TGTGCCAGCAGGAGGACAGATACGCAGTATTTT
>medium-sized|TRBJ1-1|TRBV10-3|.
CAISDRDLNTEAFF
TGTGCCATCAGTGACAGGGATTTGAACACTGAAGCTTTCTTT
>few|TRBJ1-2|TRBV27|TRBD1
CASSLSTGGHSNYGYTF
TGTGCCAGCAGTTTATCGACAGGGGGGCACTCTAACTATGGCTACACCTTC
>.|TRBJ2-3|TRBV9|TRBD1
CASSVGDRGRDTQYF
TGTGCCAGCAGCGTAGGGGACAGGGGGCGGGATACGCAGTATTTT
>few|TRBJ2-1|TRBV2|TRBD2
CASSLGSGGGSEQFF
TGTGCCAGCAGTCTGGGCAGCGGGGGGGGTTCTGAGCAGTTCTTC
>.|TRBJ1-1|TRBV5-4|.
CASSLQGNTEAFF
TGTGCCAGCAGTCTACAGGGGAACACTGAAGCTTTCTTT
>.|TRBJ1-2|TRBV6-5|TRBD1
CASVLGTGGPYTF
TGTGCCAGCGTATTAGGGACAGGAGGCCCGTACACCTTC
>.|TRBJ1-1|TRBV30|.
CAWRFDKNTEAFF
TGTGCCTGGAGATTCGACAAGAACACTGAAGCTTTCTTT
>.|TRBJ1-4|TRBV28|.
CASVGATNEKLFF
TGTGCCAGCGTCGGGGCAACTAATGAAAAACTGTTTTTT
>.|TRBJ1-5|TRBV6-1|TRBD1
CASSDGTASRPQHF
TGTGCCAGCAGTGACGGGACAGCCTCCCGGCCCCAGCATTTT
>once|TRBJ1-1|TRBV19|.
CASSIVLPGEAFF
TGTGCCAGTAGTATAGTTTTACCGGGTGAAGCTTTCTTT
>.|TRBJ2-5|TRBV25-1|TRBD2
CASSEGGGVETQYF
TGTGCCAGCAGTGAAGGGGGGGGAGTTGAGACCCAGTACTTC
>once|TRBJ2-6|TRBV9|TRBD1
CASSERTGTWVGANVLTF
TGTGCCAGCAGCGAAAGGACAGGGACATGGGTCGGGGCCAACGTCCTGACTTTC
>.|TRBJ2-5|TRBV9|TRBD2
CASSALAGGAQETQYF
TGTGCCAGCAGCGCTCTAGCGGGGGGCGCCCAAGAGACCCAGTACTTC
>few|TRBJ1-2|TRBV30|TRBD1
CAWSGRDRGPSGYTF
TGTGCCTGGAGCGGAAGGGACAGGGGGCCCTCCGGCTACACCTTC
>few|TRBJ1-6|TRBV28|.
CASHSGVSYNSPLHF
TGTGCCAGCCATTCCGGGGTCTCGTATAATTCACCCCTCCACTTT
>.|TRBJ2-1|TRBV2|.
CASTRSISYNEQFF
TGTGCCAGCACACGGTCCATCTCCTACAATGAGCAGTTCTTC
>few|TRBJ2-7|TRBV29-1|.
CSVRNAHREQYF
TGCAGCGTTCGTAACGCGCACAGGGAGCAGTACTTC
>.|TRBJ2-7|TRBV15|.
CATSRDPAYEQYF
TGTGCCACCAGCAGAGATCCCGCCTACGAGCAGTACTTC
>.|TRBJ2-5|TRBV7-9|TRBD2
CASSLWTSGVQETQYF
TGTGCCAGCAGCTTATGGACTAGCGGGGTTCAAGAGACCCAGTACTTC
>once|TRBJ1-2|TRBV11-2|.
CASTLGGAGSYGYTF
TGTGCCAGCACCCTCGGCGGGGCAGGAAGCTATGGCTACACCTTC
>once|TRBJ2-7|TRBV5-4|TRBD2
CASSLGAPGLAGSYEQYF
TGTGCCAGCAGCTTGGGGGCTCCGGGACTAGCGGGATCCTACGAGCAGTACTTC
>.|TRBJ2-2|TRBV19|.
CAVSEGQNTGELFF
TGTGCCGTGAGCGAGGGTCAGAACACCGGGGAGCTGTTTTTT
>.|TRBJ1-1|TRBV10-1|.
CASSEQPQGTEAFF
TGCGCCAGCAGCGAACAGCCTCAGGGCACTGAAGCTTTCTTT
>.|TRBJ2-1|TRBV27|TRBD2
CASSLISGGYNEQFF
TGTGCCAGCAGTTTAATTAGCGGGGGGTACAATGAGCAGTTCTTC
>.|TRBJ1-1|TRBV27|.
CASSLSSLGGGTEAFF
TGTGCCAGCAGTTTATCCTCCCTAGGTGGGGGGACTGAAGCTTTCTTT
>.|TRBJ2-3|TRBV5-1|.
CASSLVSTDTQYF
TGCGCCAGCAGCTTGGTAAGCACAGATACGCAGTATTTT
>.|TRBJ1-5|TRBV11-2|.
CASSSPRGPQHF
TGTGCCAGCAGCTCCCCAAGGGGGCCCCAGCATTTT
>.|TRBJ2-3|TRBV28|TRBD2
CASSFRGGGTDTQYF
TGTGCCAGCAGTTTTCGGGGGGGCGGCACAGATACGCAGTATTTT
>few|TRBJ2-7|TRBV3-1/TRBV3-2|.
CASSQSKYEQYF
TGTGCCAGCAGCCAGAGTAAGTACGAGCAGTACTTC
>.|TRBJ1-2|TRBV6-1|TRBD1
CASSEELDVGGDGYTF
TGTGCCAGCAGTGAAGAGCTGGATGTAGGGGGCGATGGCTACACCTTC
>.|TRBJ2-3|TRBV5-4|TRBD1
CASSFLRGQDTQYF
TGTGCCAGCAGCTTTCTGAGGGGGCAAGATACGCAGTATTTT
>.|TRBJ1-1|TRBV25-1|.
CASSGQIADARTEAFF
TGTGCCAGCAGTGGGCAGATAGCGGACGCCAGAACTGAAGCTTTCTTT
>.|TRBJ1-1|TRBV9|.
CASSGAAPEAFF
TGTGCCAGCAGCGGCGCGGCCCCTGAAGCTTTCTTT
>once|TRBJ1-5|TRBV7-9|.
CASSRDRGQPQHF
TGTGCCAGCAGTCGCGACCGGGGACAGCCCCAGCATTTT
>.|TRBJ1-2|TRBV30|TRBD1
CAWARTGEGYTF
TGTGCCTGGGCTAGGACAGGGGAAGGCTACACCTTC
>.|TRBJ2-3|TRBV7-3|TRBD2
CASSQNSGGAGDTQYF
TGTGCCAGCAGCCAGAATAGCGGGGGGGCCGGAGATACGCAGTATTTT
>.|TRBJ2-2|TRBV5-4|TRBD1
CASRKTGSNTGELFF
TGTGCCAGCAGAAAGACAGGGTCGAACACCGGGGAGCTGTTTTTT
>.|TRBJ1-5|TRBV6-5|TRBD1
CASTGQGDQPQHF
TGTGCCAGCACGGGACAGGGGGATCAGCCCCAGCATTTT
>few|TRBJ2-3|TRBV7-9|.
CASSLGFSLTDTQYF
TGTGCCAGCAGCTTAGGCTTCAGTCTCACAGATACGCAGTATTTT
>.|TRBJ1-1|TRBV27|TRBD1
CASGAWGQTSTEAFF
TGTGCCAGCGGCGCTTGGGGACAGACGAGCACTGAAGCTTTCTTT